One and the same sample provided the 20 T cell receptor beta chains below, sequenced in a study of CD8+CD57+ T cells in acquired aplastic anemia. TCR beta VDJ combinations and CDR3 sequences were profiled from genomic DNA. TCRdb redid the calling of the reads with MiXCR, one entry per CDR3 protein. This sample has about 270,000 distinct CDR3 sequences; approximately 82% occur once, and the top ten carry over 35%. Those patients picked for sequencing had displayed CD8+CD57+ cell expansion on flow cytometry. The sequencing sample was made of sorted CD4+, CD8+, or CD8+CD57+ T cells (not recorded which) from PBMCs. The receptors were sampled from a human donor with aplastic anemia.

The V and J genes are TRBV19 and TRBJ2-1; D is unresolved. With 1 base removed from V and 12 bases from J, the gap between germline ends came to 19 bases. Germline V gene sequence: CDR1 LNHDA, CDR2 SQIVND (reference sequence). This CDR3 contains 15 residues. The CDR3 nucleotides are TGTGCCAGTAGTATAGCTATCGGAGCGTACAACGGGCAGTTCTTC. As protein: CASSIAIGAYNGQFF. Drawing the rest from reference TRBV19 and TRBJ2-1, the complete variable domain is DGGITQSPKYLFRKEGQNVTLSCEQNLNHDAMYWYRQDPGQGLRLIYYSQIVNDFQKGDIAEGYSVSREKKESFPLTVTSAQKNPTAFYLCASSIAIGAYNGQFFGPGTRLTVL.

As DNA, the CDR3 is TGTGCCAGCACCTTTCATCCAGACGGGGCTGCCCTTTCCTACGAGCAGTACGTC. It yields the protein CASTFHPDGAALSYEQYV. The chain uses TRBV7-3 and TRBJ2-7; D is tentatively TRBD1 or TRBD2 (5 bases each). The CDR3 length is 18 residues. CDR1 SGHTA and CDR2 FQGTGA come from the germline V gene. Trimming stripped 7 bases from V and 1 base from J, with 26 bases between.

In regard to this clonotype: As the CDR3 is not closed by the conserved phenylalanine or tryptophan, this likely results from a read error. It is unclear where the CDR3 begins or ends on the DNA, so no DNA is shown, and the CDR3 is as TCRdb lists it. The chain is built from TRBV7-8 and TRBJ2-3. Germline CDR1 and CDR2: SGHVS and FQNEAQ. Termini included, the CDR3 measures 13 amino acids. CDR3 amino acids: CASSLAGTDTPHY.

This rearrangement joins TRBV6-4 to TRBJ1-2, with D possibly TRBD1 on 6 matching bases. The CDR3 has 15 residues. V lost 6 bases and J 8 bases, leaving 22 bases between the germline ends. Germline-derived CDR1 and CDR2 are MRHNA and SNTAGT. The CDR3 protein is CASSRVEGTGSGYTF. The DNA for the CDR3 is TGTGCCAGCAGCAGAGTAGAGGGCACAGGGAGCGGCTACACCTTC.

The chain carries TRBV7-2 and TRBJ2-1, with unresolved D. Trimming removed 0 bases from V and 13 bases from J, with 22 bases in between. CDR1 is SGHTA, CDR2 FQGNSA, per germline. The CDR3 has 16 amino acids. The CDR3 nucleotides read TGTGCCAGCAGCTTAGCGGGATCACACAGATACGCAGAACAGTTCTTC. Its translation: CASSLAGSHRYAEQFF.

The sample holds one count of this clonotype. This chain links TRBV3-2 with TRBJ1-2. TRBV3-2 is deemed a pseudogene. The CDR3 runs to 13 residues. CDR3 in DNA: TGTGCCAGCAGCCAACCAGCGGATCGGGGCTACACCTTC. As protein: CASSQPADRGYTF.

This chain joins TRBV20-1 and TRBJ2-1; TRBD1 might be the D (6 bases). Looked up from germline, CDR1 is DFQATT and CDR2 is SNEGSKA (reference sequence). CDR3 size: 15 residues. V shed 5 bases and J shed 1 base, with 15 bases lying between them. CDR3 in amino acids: CSAGDTGRSYNEQFF. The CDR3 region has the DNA TGCAGTGCTGGGGATACAGGGAGATCCTACAATGAGCAGTTCTTC.

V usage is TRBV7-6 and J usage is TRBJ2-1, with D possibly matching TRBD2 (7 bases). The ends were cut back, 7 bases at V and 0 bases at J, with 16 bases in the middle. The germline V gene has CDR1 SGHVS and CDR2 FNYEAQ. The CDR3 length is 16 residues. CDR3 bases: TGTGCCAGCACCCTAGGGGGGGATAGCTCCTACAATGAGCAGTTCTTC. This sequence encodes CASTLGGDSSYNEQFF.

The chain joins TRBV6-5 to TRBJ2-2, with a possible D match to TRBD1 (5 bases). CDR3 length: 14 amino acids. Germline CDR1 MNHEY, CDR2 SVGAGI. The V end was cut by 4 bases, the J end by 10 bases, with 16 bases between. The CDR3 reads CASSLGAEPLELFF. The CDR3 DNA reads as TGTGCCAGCAGTTTAGGGGCGGAACCCCTGGAGCTGTTTTTT.

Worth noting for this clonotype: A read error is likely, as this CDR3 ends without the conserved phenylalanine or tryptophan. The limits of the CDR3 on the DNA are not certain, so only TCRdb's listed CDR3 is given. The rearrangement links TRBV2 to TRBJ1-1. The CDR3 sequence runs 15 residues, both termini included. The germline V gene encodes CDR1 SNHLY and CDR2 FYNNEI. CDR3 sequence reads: CASGDDLTDTQEFCP.

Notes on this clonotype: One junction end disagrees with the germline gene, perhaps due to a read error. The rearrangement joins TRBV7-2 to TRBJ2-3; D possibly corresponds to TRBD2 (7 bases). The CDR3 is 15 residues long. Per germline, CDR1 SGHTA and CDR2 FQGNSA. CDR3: CATSREGGPSVDYYF. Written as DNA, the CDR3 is TGTGCCACCAGCAGGGAGGGGGGGCCCTCGGTAGACTATTATTTT.

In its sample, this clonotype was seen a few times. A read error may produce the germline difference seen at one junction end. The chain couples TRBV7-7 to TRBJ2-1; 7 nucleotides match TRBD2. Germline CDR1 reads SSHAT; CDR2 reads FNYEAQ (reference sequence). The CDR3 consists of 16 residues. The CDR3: CASSLGAGLNTGEQFF. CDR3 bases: TGTGCTAGCAGCTTAGGAGCGGGGCTGAACACCGGGGAGCAGTTCTTC.

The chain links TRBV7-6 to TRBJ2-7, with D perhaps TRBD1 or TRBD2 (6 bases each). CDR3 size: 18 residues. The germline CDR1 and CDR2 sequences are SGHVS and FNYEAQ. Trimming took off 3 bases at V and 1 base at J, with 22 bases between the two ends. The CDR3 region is CASSFPQGRTALSYEQYV. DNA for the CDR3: TGTGCCAGCAGCTTTCCCCAAGGGAGGACAGCGCTTTCCTACGAGCAGTACGTC.

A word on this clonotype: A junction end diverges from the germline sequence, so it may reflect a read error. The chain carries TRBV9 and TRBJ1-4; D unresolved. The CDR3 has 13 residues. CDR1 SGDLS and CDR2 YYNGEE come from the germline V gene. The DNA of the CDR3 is TGTGCCAGCAGCGCCGTCGGGCAGGAAATAACGGAGTTT. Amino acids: CASSAVGQEITEF.

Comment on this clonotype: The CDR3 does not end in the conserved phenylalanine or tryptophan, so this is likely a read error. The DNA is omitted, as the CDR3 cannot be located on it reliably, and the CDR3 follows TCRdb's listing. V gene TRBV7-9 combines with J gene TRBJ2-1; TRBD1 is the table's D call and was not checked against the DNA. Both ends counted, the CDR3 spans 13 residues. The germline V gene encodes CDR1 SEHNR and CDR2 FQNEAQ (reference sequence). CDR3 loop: CASSSRGTPGQFG.

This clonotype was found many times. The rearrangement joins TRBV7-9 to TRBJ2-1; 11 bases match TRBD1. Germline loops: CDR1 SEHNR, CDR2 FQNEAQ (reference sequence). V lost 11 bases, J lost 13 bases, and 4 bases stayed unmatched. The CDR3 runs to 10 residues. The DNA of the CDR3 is TGTGCCGGACAGGGGGCTGACCAGTTCTTC. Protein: CAGQGADQFF.

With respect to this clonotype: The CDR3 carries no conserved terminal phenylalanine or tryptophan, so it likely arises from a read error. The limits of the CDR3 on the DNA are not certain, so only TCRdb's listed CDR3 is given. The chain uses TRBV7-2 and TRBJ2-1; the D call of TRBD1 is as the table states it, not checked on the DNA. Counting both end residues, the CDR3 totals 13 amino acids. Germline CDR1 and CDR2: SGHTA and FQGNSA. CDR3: CASRLRGGGDFGY.

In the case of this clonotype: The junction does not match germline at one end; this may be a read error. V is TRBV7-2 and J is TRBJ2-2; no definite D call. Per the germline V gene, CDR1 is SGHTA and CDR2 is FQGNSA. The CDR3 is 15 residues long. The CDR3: CASSLAHPANSEQFF. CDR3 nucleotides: TGTGCCAGCAGCTTAGCCCACCCCGCCAACAGTGAGCAGTTTTTT.

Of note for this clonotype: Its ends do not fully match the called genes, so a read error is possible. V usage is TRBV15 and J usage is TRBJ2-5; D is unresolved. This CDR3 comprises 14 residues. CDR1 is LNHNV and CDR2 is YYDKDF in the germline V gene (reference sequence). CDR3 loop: CATSRWSRQETQYF. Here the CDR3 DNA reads TGTGCCACCAGCAGATGGAGCAGGCAAGAGACTCAGTACTTC.

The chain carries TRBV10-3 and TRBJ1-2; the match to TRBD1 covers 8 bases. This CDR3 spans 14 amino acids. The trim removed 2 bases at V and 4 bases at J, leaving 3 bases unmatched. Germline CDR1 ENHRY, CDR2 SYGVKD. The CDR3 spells CAISEPQGAYGYTF. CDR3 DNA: TGTGCCATCAGTGAGCCCCAGGGGGCCTATGGCTACACCTTC.